This entry lists 28 T cell receptor beta chains sequenced from one sample in a study of PD-1 blockade in classical Hodgkin lymphoma (dated by TCRdb to between 2020 and 2021). The sample's time point label, in plain terms: cycle 1 day 1 (C1D1), immediately before nivolumab initiation. Relapse after autologous stem cell transplantation had occurred in all trial patients, and cohorts A, B and C were distinguished by prior brentuximab vedotin exposure. To prepare the library, the immunoSEQ multiplex PCR assay was applied. TCRdb re-hosts the immuneACCESS table, in-frame sequences only. Its copies lack some clones; in the studies checked, an unresolved V gene accounts for under half of them, and the cause for the rest is not known. This sample is represented by 30,000 to 35,000 clones; around four fifths of them were singletons. The top ten clonotypes cover approximately 35% of the sample. Here the sequenced sample was peripheral blood mononuclear cells (PBMCs), taken at baseline. These receptors came from a human donor with classical Hodgkin lymphoma.

V gene TRBV28 combines with J gene TRBJ2-3, with 9 bases aligning to TRBD2. Losses at the gene ends were 7 bases for V and 6 bases for J; bases not matched to a gene: 8. CDR1 is MDHEN, CDR2 SYDVKM, per germline. This CDR3 has 14 residues. The CDR3 loop is CASTAGGLGDTQYF. The CDR3 DNA follows: TGTGCCAGCACAGCGGGGGGACTCGGGGATACGCAGTATTTT.

The J gene is TRBJ2-5, the V gene TRBV7-6, with TRBD1 matching 7 bases. Germline CDR1 is SGHVS and CDR2 is FNYEAQ. There are 14 residues in the CDR3. Losses at the gene ends were 3 bases for V and 0 bases for J; bases not matched to a gene: 1. Here the CDR3 DNA reads TGTGCCAGCAGCTTGACAGGGTACCAAGAGACCCAGTACTTC. Translated: CASSLTGYQETQYF.

This clone was seen more than once but under ten times. The genes are TRBV4-2 and TRBJ1-5; D may be TRBD1 (5 bases). The germline V gene has CDR1 LGHNA and CDR2 YNFKEQ. The CDR3 extends over 14 amino acids. Trimming pared 0 bases from V and 7 bases from J, leaving 10 bases between. CDR3 amino acids: CASSQDAGEQPQHF. As DNA, the CDR3 is TGTGCCAGCAGCCAAGACGCGGGGGAGCAGCCCCAGCATTTT.

The CDR3 sequence: CASSVGGQGLGTQYF. CDR3 nucleotide sequence: TGTGCCAGCAGCGTAGGGGGGCAAGGGTTGGGTACGCAGTATTTT. The chain links TRBV9 to TRBJ2-3; weak D call: TRBD1 (6 bases). Germline V gives CDR1 SGDLS, CDR2 YYNGEE. The ends were cut back, 0 bases at V and 8 bases at J, with 16 bases in the middle. The CDR3 consists of 15 residues.

The chain joins TRBV4-1 to TRBJ2-7; D is perhaps TRBD1 or TRBD2 (5 bases each). The CDR3 loop spans 14 amino acids. V was trimmed by 1 base and J by 1 base, leaving 8 bases between them. Germline V gene lookup returns CDR1 MGHRA and CDR2 YSYEKL. The CDR3 region has the DNA TGCGCCAGCAGCCAAGCGGGGCCATCCTACGAGCAGTACTTC. It translates to CASSQAGPSYEQYF.

This rearrangement joins TRBV10-3 to TRBJ2-7; the D gene is possibly TRBD1 (5 bases). CDR3 length equals 14 residues. Looked up from germline, CDR1 is ENHRY and CDR2 is SYGVKD. V gave up 2 bases and J gave up 6 bases, with 14 bases separating them. The DNA for the CDR3 is TGTGCCATCAGTGAGCCCACCGACAGCCCCGAGCAGTACTTC. Amino acid sequence: CAISEPTDSPEQYF.

The chain links TRBV7-6 to TRBJ2-2; D unresolved. Trimming removed 9 bases at V and 2 bases at J, with 4 bases between. Germline loops: CDR1 SGHVS, CDR2 FNYEAQ. The CDR3 totals 11 residues. The CDR3 sequence is CASSNTGELFF. The CDR3, as DNA: TGTGCCAGTTCTAACACCGGGGAGCTGTTTTTT.

The chain couples TRBV15 to TRBJ1-1, with D maybe TRBD1 (5 bases). This CDR3 comprises 15 residues. Trimming pared 5 bases from V and 3 bases from J, leaving 16 bases between. Germline CDR1 is LNHNV and CDR2 is YYDKDF (reference sequence). This CDR3 is CATSPGPGRHTEAFF. The CDR3 region has the DNA TGTGCCACCAGCCCAGGGCCAGGCCGACACACTGAAGCTTTCTTT.

The chain couples TRBV11-3 to TRBJ2-3; 8 nucleotides align to TRBD2. In germline, CDR1 is SGHNT, CDR2 YENEEA. V dropped 0 bases and J dropped 3; count of bases not matched to a gene: 8. The CDR3 has 17 amino acids. The CDR3 reads CASSLDTRLALTDTQYF. The CDR3 DNA follows: TGTGCCAGCAGCTTAGATACGAGACTAGCGCTTACAGATACGCAGTATTTT.

The chain couples TRBV6-5 to TRBJ1-1; D is unresolved. Trimming took off 8 bases at V and 4 bases at J, with 11 bases between the two ends. This CDR3 contains 12 residues. Looked up from germline, CDR1 is MNHEY and CDR2 is SVGAGI. The CDR3 loop reads CASSNPGTEAFF. CDR3 DNA sequence: TGTGCCAGCTCCAACCCAGGCACTGAAGCTTTCTTT.

The chain carries TRBV4-3 and TRBJ2-1; 7 bases are a match to TRBD1. Per the germline V gene, CDR1 is LGHNA and CDR2 is YSLEER. Unmatched junction bases numbered 5, after V lost 2 bases and J lost 10 bases. The CDR3 sequence is 13 residues long. CDR3 DNA sequence: TGCGCCAGCAGCCAATCAGGGGGTCAGGAGCAGTTCTTC. This gives the protein CASSQSGGQEQFF.

This chain uses TRBV5-1 with TRBJ1-2, with D uncertain. Germline V gene sequence: CDR1 SGHRS, CDR2 YFSETQ. V was pared by 0 bases and J by 5 bases, with 11 bases between. The length of the CDR3 is 14 residues. The CDR3 sequence: CASSLGITAYGYTF. CDR3 nucleotides: TGCGCCAGCAGCTTGGGCATCACAGCTTATGGCTACACCTTC.

The J gene is TRBJ2-7, the V gene TRBV19; TRBD1 agrees at 7 bases. V lost 9 bases and J lost 3; bases outside the gene matches: 8. Germline V gene lookup returns CDR1 LNHDA and CDR2 SQIVND (reference sequence). The length of the CDR3 is 13 residues. The CDR3 is CASSRQGLYEQYF. The CDR3 DNA reads as TGTGCCAGCAGCCGACAGGGCCTCTACGAGCAGTACTTC.

The sample holds a few counts of this clone. Other DNA sequences in the sample encode the same CDR3. The chain couples TRBV12-5 to TRBJ2-5; D gene ambiguous. Trimming left V 6 bases short and J 5 bases short, with 7 bases between. This CDR3 comprises 11 residues. CDR1 is LGHNT and CDR2 is FRNRAP in the germline V gene. CDR3 residues: CASGYHETQYF. The CDR3 DNA reads as TGTGCTAGTGGCTATCACGAGACCCAGTACTTC. The whole variable domain, filled in from reference TRBV12-5 and TRBJ2-5, reads DARVTQTPRHKVTEMGQEVTMRCQPILGHNTVFWYRQTMMQGLELLAYFRNRAPLDDSGMPKDRFSAEMPDATLATLKIQPSEPRDSAVYFCASGYHETQYFGPGTRLLVL.

This clone has just a few counts. The chain is built from TRBV29-1 and TRBJ2-7; 7 nucleotides line up with TRBD2. The trim removed 4 bases at V and 0 bases at J, leaving 15 bases unmatched. The germline V gene has CDR1 SQVTM and CDR2 ANQGSEA. The CDR3 sequence is 17 residues long. This chain's CDR3 is CSVARFPRGLSSYEQYF. CDR3 sequence (DNA): TGCAGCGTTGCCAGATTTCCGAGGGGACTAAGCTCCTACGAGCAGTACTTC.

The V and J genes are TRBV28 and TRBJ1-1; possible D gene TRBD1, 6 bases. The length of the CDR3 is 14 residues. V lost 3 bases and J lost 8, with 16 bases in between. Looked up from germline, CDR1 is MDHEN and CDR2 is SYDVKM. In DNA form, the CDR3 reads TGTGCCAGCAGTTTTCGGACAGAGACAATAGAAGCTTTCTTT. Amino acids: CASSFRTETIEAFF. Full variable domain (rest looked up from reference TRBV28 and TRBJ1-1): DVKVTQSSRYLVKRTGEKVFLECVQDMDHENMFWYRQDPGLGLRLIYFSYDVKMKEKGDIPEGYSVSREKKERFSLILESASTNQTSMYLCASSFRTETIEAFFGQGTRLTVV.

The V gene is TRBV11-3, the J gene TRBJ1-1; unclear D gene. Germline V gene lookup returns CDR1 SGHNT and CDR2 YENEEA. This CDR3 is 14 amino acids long. The germline V and J ends were trimmed by 5 bases and 0 bases, with 10 bases remaining between them. The CDR3 bases are TGTGCCAGCAGCCCTACAGCAATGAACACTGAAGCTTTCTTT. It is translated as CASSPTAMNTEAFF.

The CDR3 DNA follows: TGTGCCAGTAGTCCCGGAAGTGGTGAAAAACTGTTTTTT. It yields the protein CASSPGSGEKLFF. The chain links TRBV19 to TRBJ1-4; D remains unclear. The CDR3 has 13 residues. Germline-derived CDR1 and CDR2 are LNHDA and SQIVND (reference sequence). Trimming left V 5 bases short and J 7 bases short, with 11 bases between.

This clone was counted once. The chain joins TRBV6-6 to TRBJ1-3; no clear D gene. The V gene's germline CDR1 is MNHNY and CDR2 SVGAGI (reference sequence). The CDR3 runs 14 residues. The V and J ends lost 7 bases and 0 bases respectively, with 10 bases between them. The CDR3 is CASKNENSGNTIYF. The CDR3 nucleotides read TGTGCCAGCAAGAACGAAAACTCTGGAAACACCATATATTTT.

This chain uses TRBV27 with TRBJ1-3, with a tentative D call TRBD1 (5 bases). Trimming pared 6 bases from V and 4 bases from J, leaving 19 bases between. The V gene's germline CDR1 is MNHEY and CDR2 SMNVEV (reference sequence). This CDR3 is built from 16 residues. CDR3 sequence: CASRSGSGDSGNTIYF. The CDR3 DNA follows: TGTGCCAGCAGGAGTGGTTCCGGGGACTCCGGAAACACCATATATTTT.

This rearrangement joins TRBV7-2 to TRBJ1-4; 7 bases are a match to TRBD1. From germline, CDR1 is SGHTA and CDR2 FQGNSA. This CDR3 has 15 residues. The ends lost 1 base at V and 4 bases at J; junction bases unmatched: 3. CDR3 amino acids: CASSLGQGGNEKLFF. The CDR3 nucleotides are TGTGCCAGCAGCTTAGGGCAGGGGGGTAATGAAAAACTGTTTTTT.

This chain uses TRBV5-1 with TRBJ2-7; tentative D call: TRBD1 (6 bases). The CDR3 is made up of 16 amino acids. Trimming pared 0 bases from V and 4 bases from J, leaving 17 bases between. Germline V gene lookup returns CDR1 SGHRS and CDR2 YFSETQ. Written as DNA, the CDR3 is TGCGCCAGCAGCTTGGAATATGGGGGCGCCTCGTACGAGCAGTACTTC. It translates to CASSLEYGGASYEQYF.

The V gene is TRBV27, the J gene TRBJ1-6, with D possibly being TRBD1 (5 bases). There are 16 residues in the CDR3. V lost 3 bases, J lost 2 bases, and 11 bases lay in between. Germline loops: CDR1 MNHEY, CDR2 SMNVEV (reference sequence). This CDR3 is CASSFSRGTYNSPLHF. CDR3 coding DNA: TGTGCCAGCAGTTTCTCAAGGGGCACCTATAATTCACCCCTCCACTTT.

The chain is built from TRBV18 and TRBJ1-1; D call uncertain. This CDR3 is built from 14 residues. Trimming left V 6 bases short and J 0 bases short, with 11 bases between. The germline V gene encodes CDR1 KGHSH and CDR2 LQKENI. The CDR3 DNA reads as TGTGCCAGCTCCCCCGGGATCATGAACACTGAAGCTTTCTTT. This codes for CASSPGIMNTEAFF.

This chain connects TRBV11-3 to TRBJ1-2; TRBD1 aligns across 10 bases. After removal of 4 bases from V and 8 bases from J, the junction contained 10 bases not matched to a gene. Germline CDR1 SGHNT, CDR2 YENEEA. The CDR3 sequence is 15 residues long. CDR3 nucleotide sequence: TGTGCCAGCAGCTCCAGGGACAGGGGAAGAGGCGGCTACACCTTC. This translates into CASSSRDRGRGGYTF.

The sample holds a few counts of this clone. This chain connects TRBV7-9 to TRBJ2-7; 10 nucleotides line up with TRBD1. The V gene end was trimmed by 4 bases and the J gene end by 5 bases; junction bases not matched to a gene: 8. Germline loops: CDR1 SEHNR, CDR2 FQNEAQ (reference sequence). The CDR3 runs to 15 residues. The CDR3 spells CASSSTGQGTHEQYF. The CDR3 DNA follows: TGTGCCAGCAGCTCCACGGGACAGGGGACCCACGAGCAGTACTTC.

The chain recombines TRBV7-2 with TRBJ1-6; 8 bases match TRBD1. CDR3 length: 15 residues. Germline lookup yields CDR1 SGHTA and CDR2 FQGNSA. After removal of 5 bases from V and 7 bases from J, the junction contained 7 bases not matched to a gene. The CDR3 region has the DNA TGTGCCAGCAGCCCTAGACAGGGGTGGAATTCACCCCTCCACTTT. Its translation is CASSPRQGWNSPLHF.

This sequence joins TRBV28 and TRBJ1-1; 7 nucleotides align to TRBD1. J lost 2 bases, V lost 3 bases, and 6 bases had no gene match. Looked up from germline, CDR1 is MDHEN and CDR2 is SYDVKM. The length of the CDR3 is 15 residues. CDR3 in amino acids: CASSFSGQANTEAFF. For the CDR3, the DNA is TGTGCCAGCAGTTTCTCCGGACAGGCCAACACTGAAGCTTTCTTT.